This entry describes one T cell receptor (beta chain). Its target is not known. This sample stems from a study of cytomegalovirus exposure and HLA in healthy donors. Study results and limitations: TCR beta V segments were, for the most part, productive about 87% or about 30% of the time in an earlier analysis.

This PCR relied on a set of 60 Vbeta primers and 13 Jbeta primers. Assay used: immunoSEQ multiplex PCR; TCRdb lists only in-frame clones, some missing. The table has tens of thousands of clones, more than 55% seen once. There are 14 residues in the CDR3. Germline CDR1 is LNHDA and CDR2 is SQIVND (reference sequence). Trimming cost V 5 bases and J 8 bases, with 16 bases left between them. Sequenced sample: PBMCs. The sequence was collected from a human donor in good health. The chain uses TRBV19 and TRBJ2-1; D is possibly TRBD1 (6 bases). The CDR3: CASSFLDRGYEQFF. CDR3 in DNA: TGTGCCAGTAGTTTCCTGGACAGAGGATATGAGCAGTTCTTC.